These 24 T cell receptor beta chains came from one sample sequenced in a study of blood T cell repertoires in COVID-19. Generated by immunoSEQ multiplex PCR, the TCRdb table keeps only in-frame clones and is missing some. The sample lists around 74,000 clones; about 92% were seen once. The specimen was peripheral blood. The receptors derive from a woman older than 75 with active or convalescent COVID-19.

This chain connects TRBV9 to TRBJ1-1; 8 bases fit TRBD1. The CDR3 is made up of 16 amino acids. The J segment lost 2 bases and the V segment lost 2 bases, leaving 8 bases of the junction unmatched. Germline CDR1 and CDR2: SGDLS and YYNGEE. CDR3 nucleotides: TGTGCCAGCAGCGTCGGCACAGGGGGTCGTAACACTGAAGCTTTCTTT. Its translation is CASSVGTGGRNTEAFF. Full variable domain (rest looked up from reference TRBV9 and TRBJ1-1): DSGVTQTPKHLITATGQRVTLRCSPRSGDLSVYWYQQSLDQGLQFLIQYYNGEERAKGNILERFSAQQFPDLHSELNLSSLELGDSALYFCASSVGTGGRNTEAFFGQGTRLTVV.

V usage is TRBV7-8 and J usage is TRBJ1-5; 10 bases match TRBD1. The trim removed 1 base at V and 6 bases at J, leaving 3 bases unmatched. Germline values: CDR1 SGHVS, CDR2 FQNEAQ. This CDR3 spans 15 amino acids. The CDR3 sequence: CASSLGQGAGQPQHF. CDR3 bases: TGTGCCAGCAGCTTAGGACAGGGGGCGGGTCAGCCCCAGCATTTT.

The chain links TRBV9 to TRBJ1-1; D unclear. The ends were cut back, 4 bases at V and 1 base at J, with 17 bases in the middle. This CDR3 is built from 16 residues. Germline CDR1 is SGDLS and CDR2 is YYNGEE. The CDR3 bases are TGTGCCAGCAGCTCCATCCAGACCTCGGGGAACACTGAAGCTTTCTTT. Translation gives CASSSIQTSGNTEAFF.

V gene TRBV28 combines with J gene TRBJ2-5, with unresolved D. The V and J ends lost 7 bases and 1 base respectively, with 13 bases between them. The CDR3 has 14 amino acids. Germline CDR1 reads MDHEN; CDR2 reads SYDVKM. The CDR3 is CASKVQFSQETQYF. Written as DNA, the CDR3 is TGTGCCAGCAAAGTACAGTTTTCCCAAGAGACCCAGTACTTC.

The chain joins TRBV7-2 to TRBJ2-1, with 10 nucleotides matching TRBD2. The V gene's germline CDR1 is SGHTA and CDR2 FQGNSA. This CDR3 is 17 amino acids long. J was trimmed by 6 bases and V by 1 base; bases with no gene match: 9. The CDR3 sequence is CASSLGALAGARNEQFF. CDR3 coding DNA: TGTGCCAGCAGCTTAGGAGCCCTAGCGGGGGCCCGCAATGAGCAGTTCTTC.

This chain joins TRBV6-2 or TRBV6-3 and TRBJ2-3; 10 nucleotides line up with TRBD2. Per germline, CDR1 MNHEY and CDR2 SVGEGT. The CDR3 contains 17 residues. The junction had 7 bases not matched to a gene; V was cut back by 0 bases and J by 4 bases. This chain's CDR3 is CASSYSMSLAGSDTQYF. For the CDR3, the DNA is TGTGCCAGCAGTTACTCGATGTCACTAGCGGGGTCAGATACGCAGTATTTT.

V and J are TRBV24-1 and TRBJ2-2; 7 positions agree with TRBD2. The CDR3 is 12 residues long. J gave up 6 bases and V 8 bases, and 2 bases lay outside the gene matches. The V gene's germline CDR1 is KGHDR and CDR2 SFDVKD. The CDR3 here is CATNRGAGELFF. CDR3 nucleotides: TGTGCCACCAACCGGGGGGCCGGGGAGCTGTTTTTT.

The chain has TRBV28 and TRBJ1-6; 7 bases are shared with TRBD1. Germline V gene data show CDR1 as MDHEN and CDR2 as SYDVKM. This CDR3 is built from 14 residues. The trim removed 5 bases at V and 6 bases at J, leaving 4 bases unmatched. The CDR3 DNA reads as TGTGCCAGCAGTCTGGGACAGACTAATTCACCCCTCCACTTT. It translates to CASSLGQTNSPLHF.

This sequence joins TRBV9 and TRBJ2-1; 10 positions agree with TRBD2. The CDR3 has 16 amino acids. Germline-derived CDR1 and CDR2 are SGDLS and YYNGEE. V lost 0 bases to trimming and J lost 6 bases; unmatched junction nucleotides: 6. Here the CDR3 reads CASSVAGASGGNEQFF. In DNA, the CDR3 is TGTGCCAGCAGCGTAGCTGGGGCTAGCGGGGGCAATGAGCAGTTCTTC. The full variable domain, rest sourced from reference TRBV9 and TRBJ2-1, is DSGVTQTPKHLITATGQRVTLRCSPRSGDLSVYWYQQSLDQGLQFLIQYYNGEERAKGNILERFSAQQFPDLHSELNLSSLELGDSALYFCASSVAGASGGNEQFFGPGTRLTVL.

V and J are TRBV7-2 and TRBJ1-1; D is unresolved. CDR3 length equals 17 residues. Germline CDR1 and CDR2: SGHTA and FQGNSA. V gave up 1 base and J gave up 1 base, with 16 bases separating them. The CDR3 DNA is TGTGCCAGCAGCTTAGGTCTGGGAAGGACTCGGAACACTGAAGCTTTCTTT. Amino acids: CASSLGLGRTRNTEAFF.

The chain joins TRBV7-2 to TRBJ1-5; 7 bases match TRBD1. Germline V gene lookup returns CDR1 SGHTA and CDR2 FQGNSA. V was clipped by 0 bases and J by 9 bases; unmatched bases: 20. The CDR3 is 19 amino acids. The CDR3 region is CASSLAVGGRTGVFRPQHF. The DNA for the CDR3 is TGTGCCAGCAGCTTAGCGGTCGGAGGAAGGACAGGCGTGTTTAGGCCCCAGCATTTT.

V is TRBV7-2 and J is TRBJ2-7, with 7 positions matching TRBD1. Germline loops: CDR1 SGHTA, CDR2 FQGNSA. The CDR3 sequence is 15 residues long. Trimming at V came to 2 bases and at J to 4 bases, leaving 8 bases not matched to a gene. CDR3 sequence reads: CASSLRLSGGYEQYF. The CDR3, as DNA: TGTGCCAGCAGCTTAAGGTTATCAGGGGGTTACGAGCAGTACTTC.

The chain uses TRBV3-1 (or the pseudogene TRBV3-2) and TRBJ1-2; no reliable D call. This CDR3 has 14 amino acids. The V and J ends lost 4 bases and 8 bases respectively, with 17 bases between them. The germline V gene has CDR1 LGHDT and CDR2 YNNKEL (reference sequence). The DNA of the CDR3 is TGTGCCAGCAGCCCCACATGGACGCCGGGAGGCTACACCTTC. This codes for CASSPTWTPGGYTF.

J is TRBJ2-2 and V is TRBV5-4, with TRBD2 as a possible D gene (5 bases). The ends were cut back, 0 bases at V and 0 bases at J, with 9 bases in the middle. CDR1 and CDR2 from the germline V gene are SGHNT and YYREEE (reference sequence). The CDR3 is made up of 16 amino acids. In DNA, the CDR3 is TGTGCCAGCAGCTTGGCAGCGGTAGCGAACACCGGGGAGCTGTTTTTT. Residues: CASSLAAVANTGELFF.

The sample holds one count of this clone. The genes are TRBV5-4 and TRBJ1-3; TRBD1 matches 8 bases. Germline V gives CDR1 SGHNT, CDR2 YYREEE (reference sequence). This CDR3 has 15 residues. J was trimmed by 2 bases and V by 2 bases; bases with no gene match: 3. The CDR3, as DNA: TGTGCCAGCAGCTTCGGACAGGGACCTGGAAACACCATATATTTT. It translates to CASSFGQGPGNTIYF.

V gene TRBV28 combines with J gene TRBJ1-1, with TRBD1 matching over 8 bases. Germline loops: CDR1 MDHEN, CDR2 SYDVKM. V lost 5 bases and J lost 1; bases outside the gene matches: 6. CDR3 length equals 15 residues. DNA of the CDR3: TGTGCCAGCAGTATCGCCGGGACAGGGAACACTGAAGCTTTCTTT. It translates to CASSIAGTGNTEAFF. Variable domain in full (rest from reference TRBV28 and TRBJ1-1): DVKVTQSSRYLVKRTGEKVFLECVQDMDHENMFWYRQDPGLGLRLIYFSYDVKMKEKGDIPEGYSVSREKKERFSLILESASTNQTSMYLCASSIAGTGNTEAFFGQGTRLTVV.

This clone was seen only once. The chain recombines TRBV28 with TRBJ2-3, with TRBD2 identical over 9 bases. Germline V gene sequence: CDR1 MDHEN, CDR2 SYDVKM. Germline trimming cut 2 bases from V and 4 bases from J; bases unmatched to any gene: 4. This CDR3 has 15 amino acids. CDR3 bases: TGTGCCAGCAGTTTAGCTAGCGGGGCCCCAGATACGCAGTATTTT. Translated, it gives CASSLASGAPDTQYF.

The J gene is TRBJ1-3, the V gene TRBV11-2, with D maybe TRBD1 (6 bases). Germline V gene data show CDR1 as SGHAT and CDR2 as FQNNGV. The CDR3 has 17 amino acids. The ends were cut back, 0 bases at V and 0 bases at J, with 12 bases in the middle. This chain's CDR3 is CASSLDLGGHSGNTIYF. The CDR3 nucleotides are TGTGCCAGCAGCTTAGATTTGGGGGGGCACTCTGGAAACACCATATATTTT.

This clone was counted a single time. The chain joins TRBV3-1 (or the pseudogene TRBV3-2) to TRBJ2-2, with 10 bases that match TRBD2. The junction had 13 bases not matched to a gene; V was cut back by 5 bases and J by 4 bases. The length of the CDR3 is 18 residues. The V gene's germline CDR1 is LGHDT and CDR2 YNNKEL (reference sequence). CDR3 nucleotide sequence: TGTGCCAGCAGCGCGAAGGAGCGGGGGGGCCGTGGCACCGGGGAGCTGTTTTTT. Translating gives CASSAKERGGRGTGELFF.

The chain couples TRBV19 to TRBJ2-3; a possible D gene is TRBD1 (8 bases). Trimming pared 7 bases from V and 5 bases from J, leaving 10 bases between. Germline V gives CDR1 LNHDA, CDR2 SQIVND (reference sequence). The CDR3 extends over 12 amino acids. The CDR3 DNA is TGTGCCAGTAACAGGGGGGGAGATACGCAGTATTTT. The encoded protein is CASNRGGDTQYF.

This chain uses TRBV1 with TRBJ1-6; the listed D gene, TRBD1, was not tested against the DNA. TRBV1 corresponds to a pseudogene. CDR3 length: 20 residues. The CDR3 DNA reads as TGCACCAGCAGCCAAGATTGGCACAGGGTAGGGGAAAGGAGGAATTCACCCCTCCACTTT. It is translated as CTSSQDWHRVGERRNSPLHF.

The count of this clone is one. V and J are TRBV30 and TRBJ1-1; a weak D match, TRBD1 (5 bases). Deletions cut 4 bases from V and 4 bases from J, with 16 bases between. The CDR3 extends over 14 amino acids. Looked up from germline, CDR1 is GTSNPN and CDR2 is SVGIG (reference sequence). Here the CDR3 reads CAWIRVERGTEAFF. CDR3 DNA sequence: TGTGCCTGGATCAGGGTGGAAAGGGGCACTGAAGCTTTCTTT.

This chain joins TRBV30 and TRBJ2-5; D might be TRBD1 (5 bases). The germline V gene has CDR1 GTSNPN and CDR2 SVGIG (reference sequence). The CDR3 has 15 amino acids. The V end lost 3 bases, the J end lost 1 base, and 15 bases lay between the germline ends. CDR3 sequence reads: CAWSYGQPGQETQYF. The CDR3 DNA reads as TGTGCCTGGAGCTATGGACAACCGGGCCAAGAGACCCAGTACTTC.

This clone was observed a single time. This chain connects TRBV30 to TRBJ2-4; D remains unclear. Germline-derived CDR1 and CDR2 are GTSNPN and SVGIG (reference sequence). The CDR3 covers 11 residues. Trimming left V 3 bases short and J 6 bases short, with 6 bases between. CDR3 sequence: CAWSPSNIQYF. The DNA of the CDR3 is TGTGCCTGGAGCCCATCAAACATTCAGTACTTC.